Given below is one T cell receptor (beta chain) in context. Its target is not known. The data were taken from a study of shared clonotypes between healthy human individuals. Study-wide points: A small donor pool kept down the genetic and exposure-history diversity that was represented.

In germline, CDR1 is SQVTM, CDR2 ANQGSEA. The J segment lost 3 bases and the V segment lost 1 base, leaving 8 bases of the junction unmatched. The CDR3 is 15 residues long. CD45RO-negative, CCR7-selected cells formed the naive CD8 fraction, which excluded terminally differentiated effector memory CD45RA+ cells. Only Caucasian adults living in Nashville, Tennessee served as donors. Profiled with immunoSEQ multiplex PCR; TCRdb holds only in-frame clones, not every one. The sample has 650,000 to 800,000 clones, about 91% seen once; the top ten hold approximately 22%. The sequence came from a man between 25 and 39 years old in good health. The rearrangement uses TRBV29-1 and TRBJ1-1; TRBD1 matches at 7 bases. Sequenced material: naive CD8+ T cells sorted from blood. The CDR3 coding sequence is TGCAGCGTTGAAGGCGGAACTACAGGGGACACTGAAGCTTTCTTT. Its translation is CSVEGGTTGDTEAFF. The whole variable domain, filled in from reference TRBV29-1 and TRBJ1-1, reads SAVISQKPSRDICQRGTSLTIQCQVDSQVTMMFWYRQQPGQSLTLIATANQGSEATYESGFVIDKFPISRPNLTFSTLTVSNMSPEDSSIYLCSVEGGTTGDTEAFFGQGTRLTVV.